These 18 T cell receptor beta chains came from one sample sequenced in a study of glioma-infiltrating T cells. Amplification of TCR alpha and beta CDR3 regions from RNA used iRepertoire nested multiplex PCR. TCRdb reanalysed the multiplex PCR reads using MiXCR and keeps one entry per CDR3 protein. The sample yields 100,000 to 150,000 distinct CDR3 sequences, under 30% seen once. Sequenced sample: glioma tissue, nonneoplastic brain tissue, or PBMCs (not recorded which). These TCRs come from a human donor with low-grade glioma or glioblastoma, undergoing nonglioma brain surgery, or in good health (not recorded which).

This clonotype was seen a single time. The chain uses TRBV24-1 and TRBJ2-7; 8 positions match TRBD1. The germline V gene has CDR1 KGHDR and CDR2 SFDVKD. With V trimmed by 5 bases and J by 3 bases, 11 bases remained unmatched. CDR3 size: 16 residues. The CDR3 region has the DNA TGTGCCACCAGTGTGCCCGGGACAGGTTCTTACTACGAGCAGTACGTC. It codes for CATSVPGTGSYYEQYV.

On this clonotype: It may be a read error: a sequence one base away is much more abundant. V gene TRBV28 combines with J gene TRBJ1-4; D is undetermined. CDR1 and CDR2 from the germline V gene are MDHEN and SYDVKM. Trimming cost V 7 bases and J 8 bases, with 14 bases left between them. CDR3 size: 13 residues. The CDR3 is CASKRLGQEKLFF. The CDR3 DNA reads as TGTGCCAGCAAACGGCTTGGTCAGGAAAAACTGTTTTTT.

This clonotype was seen ten or more times. The chain is built from TRBV27 and TRBJ2-3; D not certain. Germline CDR1 is MNHEY and CDR2 is SMNVEV (reference sequence). The V end lost 9 bases, the J end lost 6 bases, and 19 bases lay between the germline ends. This CDR3 region has 14 residues. CDR3 in amino acids: CARFCPIESDTQYF. DNA for the CDR3: TGTGCCAGATTCTGCCCTATAGAGTCGGATACGCAGTATTTT.

In this sample, this clonotype turned up many times. The J gene is TRBJ2-3, the V gene TRBV24-1; 12 positions match TRBD1. The CDR3 loop spans 19 amino acids. Germline CDR1 and CDR2: KGHDR and SFDVKD. Germline trimming cut 7 bases from V and 0 bases from J; bases unmatched to any gene: 13. CDR3 protein: CATSHTGTGGDWSTDTQYF. The CDR3 DNA follows: TGTGCCACCAGCCACACCGGGACAGGGGGCGACTGGAGCACAGATACGCAGTATTTT.

Concerning this clonotype itself: At one end the junction does not follow the germline gene, possibly because of a read error. This chain connects TRBV6-4 to TRBJ1-5, with D uncertain. CDR1 and CDR2 (germline): MRHNA, SNTAGT. This CDR3 comprises 13 residues. The DNA for the CDR3 is TGTGCCAGTAGTGACGAAGGTGGTCAGCCCCAGCATTTT. Its protein is CASSDEGGQPQHF.

CDR3 nucleotide sequence: TGTGCCACCAGTGGGGGTTTAGCGCCCGCCGGGGAGCTGTTTTTT. Translation gives CATSGGLAPAGELFF. This chain connects TRBV24-1 to TRBJ2-2; possible D gene TRBD2, 5 bases. Trimming removed 5 bases at V and 6 bases at J, with 15 bases between. CDR3 length: 15 residues. Per germline, CDR1 KGHDR and CDR2 SFDVKD.

This CDR3 reads CASSVNREDEQYV. DNA for the CDR3: TGTGCCAGCAGTGTAAACAGGGAAGACGAGCAGTACGTC. The rearrangement joins TRBV2 to TRBJ2-7, with TRBD1 as a possible D gene (6 bases). CDR3 size: 13 residues. Trimming pared 4 bases from V and 5 bases from J, leaving 12 bases between. The germline V gene encodes CDR1 SNHLY and CDR2 FYNNEI.

Points on this clonotype: A much more abundant neighbour one base away suggests this may be a read error. This chain connects TRBV20-1 to TRBJ2-5; D gene uncertain. Germline V gene sequence: CDR1 DFQATT, CDR2 SNEGSKA (reference sequence). This CDR3 is built from 13 residues. V lost 8 bases to trimming and J lost 3 bases, with 16 bases between them. This chain's CDR3 is CSSRPNGEETQYF. The CDR3 DNA follows: TGCAGTTCCAGACCCAACGGAGAAGAGACCCAGTACTTC.

This clonotype was seen once. An end of the junction does not agree with germline; a read error may underlie this. V and J are TRBV9 and TRBJ1-2; D is perhaps TRBD1 (5 bases). Germline V lookup: CDR1 SGDLS, CDR2 YYNGEE. This CDR3 comprises 15 residues. The chain's CDR3 is CANSVGRGWGYGYTF. As DNA, the CDR3 is TGTGCCAACAGCGTAGGAAGGGGATGGGGCTATGGCTACACCTTC. The variable domain in full, with the rest retrieved from reference TRBV9 and TRBJ1-2, is DSGVTQTPKHLITATGQRVTLRCSPRSGDLSVYWYQQSLDQGLQFLIQYYNGEERAKGNILERFSAQQFPDLHSELNLSSLELGDSALYFCANSVGRGWGYGYTFGSGTRLTVV.

The chain has TRBV7-9 and TRBJ1-2; D might be TRBD1 (6 bases). Per the germline V gene, CDR1 is SEHNR and CDR2 is FQNEAQ (reference sequence). The CDR3 extends over 18 amino acids. The V end was cut by 1 base, the J end by 2 bases, with 20 bases between. The CDR3 here is CASSLVPTGFSPNYGYTF. The CDR3, as DNA: TGTGCCAGCAGCTTAGTGCCGACAGGATTCTCACCAAACTATGGCTACACCTTC.

This clonotype has just a few counts. The chain employs TRBV7-9 and TRBJ1-6; D uncertain. V was pared by 10 bases and J by 13 bases, with 14 bases between. The CDR3 covers 11 residues. Germline CDR1 reads SEHNR; CDR2 reads FQNEAQ (reference sequence). The CDR3 region has the DNA TGTGCCACTCATGAGGGAGGCCCCCTCCACTTT. Its translation is CATHEGGPLHF.

In its sample, this clonotype was seen many times. The V gene is TRBV6-7, the J gene TRBJ2-7; D is possibly TRBD1 (5 bases). TRBV6-7 is identified as an open reading frame with a role that is uncertain. This CDR3 is built from 15 residues. Trimming left V 8 bases short and J 5 bases short, with 22 bases between. CDR3 in amino acids: CASSSTDQGQHEQYV. The CDR3 nucleotides read TGTGCCAGCTCATCCACTGATCAGGGTCAGCACGAGCAGTACGTC.

This clonotype has only a few counts. A read error is possible here, since a much larger clone lies one base away. The J gene is TRBJ1-2, the V gene TRBV7-2, with TRBD1 matching 9 bases. The CDR3 spans 15 residues. Germline V gene sequence: CDR1 SGHTA, CDR2 FQGNSA. Trimming cost V 0 bases and J 8 bases; bases outside gene matches: 7. The CDR3 DNA reads as TGTGCCAGCAGCTTAGCAACCGGGACAGGGAGGGGCTACACCTTC. This gives the protein CASSLATGTGRGYTF.

This clonotype was observed a few times. V and J are TRBV24-1 and TRBJ2-2, with D possibly TRBD2 on 5 matching bases. The CDR3 extends over 13 amino acids. CDR1 is KGHDR and CDR2 is SFDVKD in the germline V gene. V gave up 6 bases and J gave up 3 bases, with 7 bases separating them. The CDR3 sequence: CATSNSDTGELFF. CDR3 in DNA: TGTGCCACCAGTAATAGCGACACCGGGGAGCTGTTTTTT.

This clonotype was picked up many times. The chain links TRBV3-1 to TRBJ1-1; TRBD1 matches at 8 bases. Germline trimming cut 1 base from V and 0 bases from J; bases unmatched to any gene: 7. The CDR3 is made up of 17 amino acids. Germline-derived CDR1 and CDR2 are LGHDT and YNNKEL (reference sequence). The CDR3 region has the DNA TGTGCCAGCAGCCAAGTAGCGGCAGGGGGCTTGAACACTGAAGCTTTCTTT. This translates into CASSQVAAGGLNTEAFF.

This clonotype was recorded many times. This chain links TRBV2 with TRBJ2-1, with D perhaps TRBD2 (5 bases). V was trimmed by 5 bases and J by 6 bases, leaving 11 bases between them. In germline, CDR1 is SNHLY, CDR2 FYNNEI. This CDR3 spans 13 amino acids. The CDR3 is CASSLSTSNEQFF. DNA of the CDR3: TGTGCCAGCAGTCTTTCCACTAGCAATGAGCAGTTCTTC.

This clonotype has at least ten counts. The junction differs from germline at one of its ends, possibly a read error. The CDR3 DNA is TGTGCTAGCAGCCCCCGGACAGGGACCGGCTCCTACAATGAGCAGTTCTTC. As protein: CASSPRTGTGSYNEQFF. The V and J genes are TRBV7-7 and TRBJ2-1; TRBD1 agrees at 8 bases. The CDR3 covers 17 residues. The V gene's germline CDR1 is SSHAT and CDR2 FNYEAQ (reference sequence).

This clonotype was seen more than once but under ten times. V usage is TRBV7-9 and J usage is TRBJ1-4; D is unclear. Trimming shortened V by 5 bases and J by 8 bases, and 9 bases separated the two germline ends. The CDR3 is 12 residues long. The V gene's germline CDR1 is SEHNR and CDR2 FQNEAQ (reference sequence). CDR3 loop: CASSPSSEKLFF. The CDR3 nucleotides read TGTGCCAGCAGCCCCTCTTCGGAAAAACTGTTTTTT. Together with reference TRBV7-9 and TRBJ1-4, the CDR3 gives the full variable domain: DTGVSQNPRHKITKRGQNVTFRCDPISEHNRLYWYRQTLGQGPEFLTYFQNEAQLEKSRLLSDRFSAERPKGSFSTLEIQRTEQGDSAMYLCASSPSSEKLFFGSGTQLSVL.